Listed below are T cell receptor beta chains from one sample, sequenced in a study of shared clonotypes between healthy human individuals. The assay was immunoSEQ multiplex PCR, and TCRdb's table has in-frame clones only and misses some. The table lists about 2.4 million clones, over 85% of them singletons. Sequencing was carried out using naive CD4+ T cells from PBMCs. All receptors come from a man aged 18 to 35 in good health. Some clones in this sample may be carry-over from other donors' samples. The CDR3 runs from the conserved cysteine through the conserved F or W. The order of the fields is J gene, V gene, CDR3 protein.

TRBJ1-2 | TRBV2 | CASSVKQGPSSGYGYTF
TRBJ2-7 | TRBV6-4 | CASRTDRGYYEQYF
TRBJ2-4 | TRBV4-3 | CASSQLAGAENIQYF
TRBJ2-1 | TRBV7-3 | CASSLRVASNEQFF
TRBJ1-1 | TRBV2 | CASRTRSGAFF
TRBJ2-1 | TRBV29-1 | CSVGEPGLAYNEQFF
TRBJ2-2 | TRBV7-2 | CASRATSGKWTGELFF
TRBJ2-3 | TRBV11-2 | CASSLSSWGELGDTQYF
TRBJ2-5 | TRBV5-6 | CASSLPEGTQYF
TRBJ1-5 | TRBV6-6 | CASSYPRGGEGQPQHF
TRBJ1-1 | TRBV4-3 | CASSQEGAGGTEAFF
TRBJ2-7 | TRBV27 | CASSRLPHYEQYF
TRBJ2-1 | TRBV4-3 | CASSPGQDPYNEQFF
TRBJ1-1 | TRBV6-5 | CASSYSGGRNTEAFF
TRBJ2-2 | TRBV28 | CASRTWGERVLFF
TRBJ2-1 | TRBV28 | CASSSPGGGTYNEQFF
TRBJ2-7 | TRBV28 | CASSPLAGTGNF
TRBJ2-2 | TRBV7-2 | CASSREGGTGELFF
TRBJ1-1 | TRBV27 | CASQIGQGNTEAFF
TRBJ2-2 | TRBV9 | CASSSRGDFNTGELFF
TRBJ2-7 | TRBV30 | CAWSVQGFFNEQYF
TRBJ2-3 | TRBV9 | CASSVAPRTSGRATDTQYF
TRBJ2-3 | TRBV6-1 | CASSVTLASTDTQYF
TRBJ1-2 | TRBV19 | CASSIRGSYNGYTF
NA | TRBV30 | CAWTSPPESYEQYF
TRBJ1-5 | TRBV5-1 | CASSLQGLGVGQPQHF
TRBJ2-2 | TRBV7-6 | CASTEQGSNTGELFF